Listed here are 7 T cell receptor beta chains from one sample, sequenced in a study of cytomegalovirus exposure and HLA in healthy donors. PCR involved 60 Vbeta and 13 Jbeta primers. The method was immunoSEQ multiplex PCR; TCRdb's version includes in-frame clones alone and lacks a portion of them. This sample has 150,000 to 200,000 clones, with roughly 71% found just once. The sequenced sample consisted of PBMCs. Receptors were obtained from a male donor in good health and CMV-seropositive.

The chain links TRBV5-1 to TRBJ1-6; D gene uncertain. Germline CDR1 is SGHRS and CDR2 is YFSETQ. V gave up 3 bases and J gave up 2 bases, with 6 bases separating them. This CDR3 contains 14 residues. In DNA, the CDR3 is TGCGCCAGCAGCTCCCGGGCCTATAATTCACCCCTCCACTTT. Its protein product is CASSSRAYNSPLHF. Supplemented by reference TRBV5-1 and TRBJ1-6, the full variable domain reads KAGVTQTPRYLIKTRGQQVTLSCSPISGHRSVSWYQQTPGQGLQFLFEYFSETQRNKGNFPGRFSGRQFSNSRSEMNVSTLELGDSALYLCASSSRAYNSPLHFGNGTRLTVT.

The rearrangement links TRBV6-1 to TRBJ2-5; D remains unclear. Trimming stripped 7 bases from V and 1 base from J, with 16 bases between. CDR3 length: 15 amino acids. Per germline, CDR1 MNHNS and CDR2 SASEGT. In DNA, the CDR3 is TGTGCCAGCATCGTTTCTCCGTTAGCCCAAGAGACCCAGTACTTC. It codes for CASIVSPLAQETQYF.

The genes are TRBV11-3 and TRBJ2-1; TRBD1 aligns across 9 bases. With V trimmed by 5 bases and J by 7 bases, 9 bases remained unmatched. CDR1 is SGHNT and CDR2 is YENEEA in the germline V gene. The length of the CDR3 is 15 residues. CDR3: CASSGTGQGKNEQFF. The CDR3 DNA sequence: TGTGCCAGCAGCGGTACGGGACAGGGAAAGAATGAGCAGTTCTTC.

This clone was counted a few times. The chain employs TRBV19 and TRBJ1-1; D ambiguous. Germline-derived CDR1 and CDR2 are LNHDA and SQIVND (reference sequence). V lost 1 base, J lost 3 bases, and 6 bases lay in between. The CDR3 spans 13 residues. As DNA, the CDR3 is TGTGCCAGTAGTATAGTAGCAGACACTGAAGCTTTCTTT. Translation gives CASSIVADTEAFF.

J is TRBJ2-7 and V is TRBV4-1; tentative D call: TRBD1 (5 bases). V lost 2 bases and J 2 bases, leaving 10 bases between the germline ends. CDR3 size: 14 residues. In germline, CDR1 is MGHRA, CDR2 YSYEKL. Here the CDR3 reads CASSQLDSTYEQYF. In DNA form, the CDR3 reads TGCGCCAGCAGCCAATTAGACAGCACCTACGAGCAGTACTTC.

This clone was recorded only once. V is TRBV19 and J is TRBJ1-6, with TRBD1 identical over 9 bases. Trimming at V came to 6 bases and at J to 7 bases, leaving 10 bases not matched to a gene. Per the germline V gene, CDR1 is LNHDA and CDR2 is SQIVND (reference sequence). This CDR3 region has 16 residues. Here the CDR3 DNA reads TGTGCCAGTAGGACCCCATTTGGACAGGGGAATTCACCCCTCCACTTT. Encoded protein: CASRTPFGQGNSPLHF.

The rearrangement joins TRBV19 to TRBJ1-6, with 7 bases that match TRBD1. The trim removed 1 base at V and 7 bases at J, leaving 7 bases unmatched. The germline V gene has CDR1 LNHDA and CDR2 SQIVND (reference sequence). This CDR3 is built from 16 residues. CDR3 in DNA: TGTGCCAGTAGTATAGGAGGGGGCGCCGTGAATTCACCCCTCCACTTT. Translation gives CASSIGGGAVNSPLHF.